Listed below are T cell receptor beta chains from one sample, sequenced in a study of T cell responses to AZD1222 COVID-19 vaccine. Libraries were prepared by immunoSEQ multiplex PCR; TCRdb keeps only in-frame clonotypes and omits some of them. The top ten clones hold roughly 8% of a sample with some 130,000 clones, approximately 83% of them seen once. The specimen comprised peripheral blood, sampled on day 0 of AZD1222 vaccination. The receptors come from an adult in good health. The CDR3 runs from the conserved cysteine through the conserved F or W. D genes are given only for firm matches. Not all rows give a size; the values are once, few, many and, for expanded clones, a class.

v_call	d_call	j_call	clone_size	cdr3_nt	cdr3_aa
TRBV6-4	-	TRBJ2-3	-	TGTGCCAGCAGTGAGGAACGGGCAGATACGCAGTATTTT	CASSEERADTQYF
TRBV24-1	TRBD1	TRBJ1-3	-	TGTGCCACCAGTGTCCGTTTACAGGGGCATCTTCGAAACACCATATATTTT	CATSVRLQGHLRNTIYF
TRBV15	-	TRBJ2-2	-	TGTGCCACCAGCAGAGTTATGGGGACCGGGGAGCTGTTTTTT	CATSRVMGTGELFF
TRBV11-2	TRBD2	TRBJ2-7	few	TGTGCCAGCAGCTCCCGACTAGCGGGCCCCTACGAGCAGTACTTC	CASSSRLAGPYEQYF
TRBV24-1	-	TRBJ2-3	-	TGTGCCACCAGTGAGATAAACACAGATACGCAGTATTTT	CATSEINTDTQYF
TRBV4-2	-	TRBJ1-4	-	TGTGCCAGCAGCCAAGGGGACACCCCCCCGGCTAATGAAAAACTGTTTTTT	CASSQGDTPPANEKLFF
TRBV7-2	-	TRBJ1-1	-	TGTGCCAGCAGCCCCAAGTGGGGAGCCAACACTGAAGCTTTCTTT	CASSPKWGANTEAFF
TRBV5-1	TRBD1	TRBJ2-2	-	TGCGCCAGCAGCTCCCTTGACAGGGACGAATTCACCGGGGAGCTGTTTTTT	CASSSLDRDEFTGELFF
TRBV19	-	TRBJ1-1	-	TGTGCCAGTAGTAGATCGGGGGCCCTAAGCACTGAAGCTTTCTTT	CASSRSGALSTEAFF
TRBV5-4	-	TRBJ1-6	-	TGTGCCAGCAGCTCCCCGGCGGTACTCGAAAATTCACCCCTCCACTTT	CASSSPAVLENSPLHF
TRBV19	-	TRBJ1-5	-	TGTGCCAGTAGTAAGACGACAGGCAATCAGCCCCAGCATTTT	CASSKTTGNQPQHF
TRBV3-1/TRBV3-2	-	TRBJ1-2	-	TGTGCCAGCAGCCAAGAAGGAGCAGCTTCCTATGGCTACACCTTC	CASSQEGAASYGYTF
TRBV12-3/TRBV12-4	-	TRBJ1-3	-	TGTGCCAGCAGTTTAGATAGAAGTAACACCATATATTTT	CASSLDRSNTIYF
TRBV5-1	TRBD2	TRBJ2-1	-	TGCGCCAGCAGTAGCGGGAGTAGTTCCTACAATGAGCAGTTCTTC	CASSSGSSSYNEQFF
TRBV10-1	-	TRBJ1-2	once	TGCGCCAGCAGCGGCGTTCGGGGGGACTATGGCTACACCTTC	CASSGVRGDYGYTF
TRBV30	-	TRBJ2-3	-	TGTGCCTGGAGTGGGGTCCTCCGGGATACGCAGTATTTT	CAWSGVLRDTQYF
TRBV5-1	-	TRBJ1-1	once	TGCGCCAGCAGCTTGGAATTGAACACTGAAGCTTTCTTT	CASSLELNTEAFF
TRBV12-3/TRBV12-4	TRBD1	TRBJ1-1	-	TGTGCCAGCAGTCCCGGGACAGGTAGCGAGGCTTTCTTT	CASSPGTGSEAFF
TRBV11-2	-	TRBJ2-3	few	TGTGCCAGCAGCTCACCGAGCACAGGGATAGATACGCAGTATTTT	CASSSPSTGIDTQYF
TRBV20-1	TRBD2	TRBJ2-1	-	TGCAGTGCTAGTACGGGACTAGCGGTCTACAATGAGCAGTTCTTC	CSASTGLAVYNEQFF
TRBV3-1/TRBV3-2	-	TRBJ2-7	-	TGTGCCAGCAGTCCTGATCCGGGACGGAGCTACGAGCAGTACTTC	CASSPDPGRSYEQYF
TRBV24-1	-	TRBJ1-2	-	TGTGCCACCAGTGATCCGACCGATTATGGCTACACCTTC	CATSDPTDYGYTF
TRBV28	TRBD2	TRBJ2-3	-	TGTGCCAGCAGCCTTAGCGGGGGTACGAATACGCAGTATTTT	CASSLSGGTNTQYF
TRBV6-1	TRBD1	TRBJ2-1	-	TGTGCCAGCAGTGATTGGGGGGACAGGTCGTATGATGAGCAGTTCTTC	CASSDWGDRSYDEQFF
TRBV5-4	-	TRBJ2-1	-	TGTGCCAGCAGCTTGGCGGACTCAGGGGTCGATGAGCAGTTCTTC	CASSLADSGVDEQFF
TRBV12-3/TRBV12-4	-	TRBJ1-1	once	TGTGCCAGCACCCGATCAGGGGCAGCTTTCTTT	CASTRSGAAFF
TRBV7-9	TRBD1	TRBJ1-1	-	TGTGCCAGCAGCTTATTGGGGACAGGGGGCAAGAATGCTGAAGCTTTCTTT	CASSLLGTGGKNAEAFF
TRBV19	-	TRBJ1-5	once	TGTGCCAGTAGTATTATTGGGAGCAATCAGCCCCAGCATTTT	CASSIIGSNQPQHF
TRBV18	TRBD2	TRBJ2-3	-	TGTGCCAGCTCAAACCTGGGGGGGTTCGCAGATACGCAGTATTTT	CASSNLGGFADTQYF
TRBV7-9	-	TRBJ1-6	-	TGTGCCAGCAGTTCTTTTACAGGTCTAATGCAGGGACCCCTCCACTTT	CASSSFTGLMQGPLHF
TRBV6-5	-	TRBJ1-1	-	TGTGCCAGCAGTTACTCCCAGGTGGGATCCGCTGAAGCTTTCTTT	CASSYSQVGSAEAFF
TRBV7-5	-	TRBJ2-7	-	TGTGCCAGAAGCAAATGGACAGGCCAGGTGGAGCAGTACTTC	CARSKWTGQVEQYF
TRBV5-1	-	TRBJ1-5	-	TGCGCCAGCAGCTCGGAAGGGGGACAGCCCCAGCATTTT	CASSSEGGQPQHF
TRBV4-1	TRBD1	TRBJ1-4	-	TGCGCCAGCAGCCAAGAAGGTGACAGGGGGCTTAGAGAAAAACTGTTTTTT	CASSQEGDRGLREKLFF
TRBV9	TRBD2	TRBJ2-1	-	TGTGCCAGCAGCGTAAGGACTAGCTCAGTAAATGAGCAGTTCTTC	CASSVRTSSVNEQFF
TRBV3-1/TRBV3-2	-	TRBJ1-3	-	TGTGCCAGCAGCTTCCCGACCCGAAACACCATATATTTT	CASSFPTRNTIYF
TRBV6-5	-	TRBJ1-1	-	TGTGCCAGCAGTTCTAGGGGGGGGCCCACTGAAGCTTTCTTT	CASSSRGGPTEAFF
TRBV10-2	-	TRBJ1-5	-	TGCGCCAGCAGGAAGGAGAGGGGTCAGCCCCAGCATTTT	CASRKERGQPQHF
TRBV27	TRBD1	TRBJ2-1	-	TGTGCCAGCAGTCTACAGACAGGGGTTTATGAGCAGTTCTTC	CASSLQTGVYEQFF
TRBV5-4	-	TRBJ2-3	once	TGTGCCAGCAGCTTGCAGGGAGTGGATACGCAGTATTTT	CASSLQGVDTQYF
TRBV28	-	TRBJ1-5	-	TGTGCCAGCAGTTTATTCAGGGAAGCTCAGCCCCAGCATTTT	CASSLFREAQPQHF
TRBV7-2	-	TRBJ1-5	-	TGTGCCAGCAGGGGGGAGGGAAATCAGCCCCAGCATTTT	CASRGEGNQPQHF
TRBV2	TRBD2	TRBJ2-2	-	TGTGCCAGCAGCCACAAAATGGGACTAGCGGGACCGGCTGCCGGGGAGCTGTTTTTT	CASSHKMGLAGPAAGELFF
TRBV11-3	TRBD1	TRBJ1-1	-	TGTGCCAGCAGCTACCGGGACAGGGGGGAAGCTTTCTTT	CASSYRDRGEAFF
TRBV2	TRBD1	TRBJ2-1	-	TGTGCCAGCAGTGTAACAGGGGGCGAGGAGTTCTTC	CASSVTGGEEFF
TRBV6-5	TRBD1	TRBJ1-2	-	TGTGCCAGCAGTCCGGGACAGGGGCGCTACACCTTC	CASSPGQGRYTF
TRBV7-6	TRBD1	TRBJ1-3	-	TGTGCCAGCAGCCCGGGACAGGGAAACACCATATATTTT	CASSPGQGNTIYF
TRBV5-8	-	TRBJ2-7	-	TGTGCCAGCAGCTTTAATACTGGAGGGGAGCAGTACTTC	CASSFNTGGEQYF
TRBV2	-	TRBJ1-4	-	TGTGCCAGCAAAACCGGTCCAACTAATGAAAAACTGTTTTTT	CASKTGPTNEKLFF
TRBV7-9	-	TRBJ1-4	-	TGTGCCAGCAGCTGGAGTGGCGAAAAACTGTTTTTT	CASSWSGEKLFF
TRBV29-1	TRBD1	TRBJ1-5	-	TGCAGCGTGGGGGACAGCAATCGGCCCCAGCATTTT	CSVGDSNRPQHF